The text below deals with one T cell receptor (beta chain). As yet, its antigen is unknown. Generated by immunoSEQ multiplex PCR, the TCRdb table keeps only in-frame clones and is missing some. The profile shows 15,000 or so clones, around four fifths of them singletons. The data were obtained in a study of a mutant IDH1 vaccine in newly diagnosed glioma. Study information: Patients under treatment included approximately 60% males and around 38% females and had a mean age of approximately 40 years. Prior therapy was radiotherapy, temozolomide, or both; most received both. Study-level results: Of the patients, less than 95% had vaccine-induced immune responses. Top peripheral T cell clonotype shifts appeared unrelated to pseudoprogression.

The CDR3 extends over 15 amino acids. Trimming cost V 4 bases and J 4 bases, with 18 bases left between them. From germline, CDR1 is SGHTS and CDR2 YDEGEE. The time point here: baseline, week 1 (first vaccination visit). Treatment denoted: pre-vaccination baseline after standard-of-care therapy. This rearrangement joins TRBV5-8 to TRBJ2-7; D ambiguous. The receptor's source is a man aged 40-55 years with glioma. The sample here was PBMCs, taken from a glioma patient treated with radiotherapy, temozolomide or both. CDR3 bases: TGTGCCAGCAGCCTCCGGAGTAGCCCAGTTTACGAGCAGTACTTC. It encodes CASSLRSSPVYEQYF.